This TCR beta chain was sequenced for a study of blood T cell repertoires in COVID-19 (dated by TCRdb to about 2020). Concerning the study at large: Samples from collaborators originated in the United States, Italy and Spain and spanned both the acute and convalescent phases of COVID-19. The material from the prospective study consisted of cDNA or gDNA derived from T cells, B-cell-depleted T cells, or PBMCs. Deeply sampled blood TCRbeta repertoires from subjects exposed to, actively infected with, or recovered from COVID-19 were included in the dataset. The repertoires were released in a freely available public database meant as a resource for research on the immune response to SARS-CoV-2. Samples were obtained from the ongoing ImmuneRACE study (first 160 participants) and from 1,254 subjects provided by 6 global collaborators. Sample metadata almost always included a de-identified subject ID, COVID-19 status, age in years and sex. Where available, HLA class I and class II types were taken from metadata supplied by the sample provider and were not determined by assay-based typing.

TCRbeta CDR3 regions were amplified from genomic DNA using the immunoSEQ Assay, a bias-controlled multiplex PCR. Regarding the original processing steps: Nucleated cell counts per sample were estimated from amplification of reference gene primers within the assay. To quantify the absolute abundance of each unique TCRbeta CDR3 rearrangement, sequence reads were collapsed and filtered. For each sample, productive Simpson clonality was calculated as the square root of Simpson's diversity index across productive rearrangements. Entries here come from immuneACCESS through TCRdb and include only in-frame sequences with V and J called. Some clones fail to appear in such tables; in the studies checked, an unresolved V gene covers under half of the shortfall, and the cause of the remainder is unknown. V, J and clone size were drawn from that table, and D and trimming were deduced from the DNA. The sample table lists almost 400,000 clones, over 75% of them with a count of one. The ten largest clones take up around 0.91% of the sample.

Enrolling through a virtual design, the prospective study's participants ranged in age from roughly 18 to 90 years and lived across more than 20 United States geographic areas. Cohort assignment in the prospective study relied on participant-reported clinical history from a screening survey and a study questionnaire. Mobile phlebotomists in the prospective study collected whole blood, serum and a nasopharyngeal or oropharyngeal swab from every participant. Prospective study participants could optionally give additional blood draws and questionnaires over an approximately two-month period. Before DNA extraction, blood samples from the prospective study were shipped at room temperature or frozen. CDR1 and CDR2 are drawn from the germline V gene: WSHSY, SAAADI. V is cut by 3 bases and J by 5 bases, and the space between the germline ends is 11 bases. CDR3 length: 15 amino acids, cysteine to phenylalanine. Solely the CDR3 DNA is kept, with 45 bases framed from the first base.

This clone showed up just once. Its binding antigen is unknown. Base quality data are lacking; no much larger clone is found one base away. Broader findings and caveats from the paper: Clinical and demographic metadata were provided uncurated, with the amount varying by source and participant.

The sample taken for sequencing was PBMCs or T cells enriched from blood (not recorded which). The chain uses TRBV10-2 and TRBJ1-6; possibly the D gene is TRBD1, per 6 matching bases. This clonotype was sampled from a woman in her twenties or thirties with acute COVID-19. The nucleotides read TGCGCCAGCAGTGAAACAGGGTCGAATAATTCACCCCTCCACTTT. Translated, it reads CASSETGSNNSPLHF.